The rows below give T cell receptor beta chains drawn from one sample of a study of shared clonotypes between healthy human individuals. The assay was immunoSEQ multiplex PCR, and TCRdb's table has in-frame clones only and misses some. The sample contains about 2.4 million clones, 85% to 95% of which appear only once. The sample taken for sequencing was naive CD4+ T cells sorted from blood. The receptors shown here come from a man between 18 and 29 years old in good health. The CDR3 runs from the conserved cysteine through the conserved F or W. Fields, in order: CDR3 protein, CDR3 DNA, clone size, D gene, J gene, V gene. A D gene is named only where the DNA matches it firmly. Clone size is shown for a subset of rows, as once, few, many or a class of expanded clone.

cdr3_aa: CASSWNPGLAPGNSPLHF
cdr3_nt: TGTGCCAGCAGCTGGAATCCGGGGCTAGCTCCGGGGAATTCACCCCTCCACTTT
clone_size: .
d_call: .
j_call: TRBJ1-6
v_call: TRBV5-4

cdr3_aa: CASSLGHSYEQYF
cdr3_nt: TGTGCCAGCAGCTTAGGACACTCCTACGAGCAGTACTTC
clone_size: .
d_call: .
j_call: TRBJ2-7
v_call: TRBV7-2

cdr3_aa: CASSPSLNTEAFF
cdr3_nt: TGCGCCAGCAGCCCGTCTTTGAACACTGAAGCTTTCTTT
clone_size: .
d_call: .
j_call: TRBJ1-1
v_call: TRBV10-1

cdr3_aa: CASSLGGVNTGELFF
cdr3_nt: TGTGCCAGCAGCTTGGGGGGTGTGAACACCGGGGAGCTGTTTTTT
clone_size: .
d_call: .
j_call: TRBJ2-2
v_call: TRBV5-4

cdr3_aa: CASSPKRMGAITPHEQYF
cdr3_nt: TGTGCCAGCAGCCCTAAACGAATGGGGGCAATAACCCCCCACGAGCAGTACTTC
clone_size: .
d_call: .
j_call: TRBJ2-7
v_call: TRBV11-2

cdr3_aa: CASSLARGYNEQFF
cdr3_nt: TGTGCCAGCAGCTTGGCCCGAGGATACAATGAGCAGTTCTTC
clone_size: .
d_call: .
j_call: TRBJ2-1
v_call: TRBV5-4

cdr3_aa: CASSVEGTTNNEQFF
cdr3_nt: TGTGCCAGCAGCGTAGAAGGGACAACGAACAATGAGCAGTTCTTC
clone_size: once
d_call: .
j_call: TRBJ2-1
v_call: TRBV9

cdr3_aa: CASSTGTGGQETQYF
cdr3_nt: TGTGCCAGTAGTACCGGGACAGGGGGCCAAGAGACCCAGTACTTC
clone_size: .
d_call: TRBD1
j_call: TRBJ2-5
v_call: TRBV19

cdr3_aa: CASSLVGQGGAGNTEAFF
cdr3_nt: TGCGCCAGCAGCTTGGTAGGACAGGGAGGAGCGGGAAACACTGAAGCTTTCTTT
clone_size: .
d_call: TRBD1
j_call: TRBJ1-1
v_call: TRBV5-1

cdr3_aa: CASSDAGTGYTGELFF
cdr3_nt: TGTGCCAGCAGCGACGCCGGGACAGGGTACACCGGGGAGCTGTTTTTT
clone_size: .
d_call: TRBD1
j_call: TRBJ2-2
v_call: TRBV5-4

cdr3_aa: CASSPSGRKTDTQYF
cdr3_nt: TGCGCCAGCAGCCCCAGCGGGAGAAAAACAGATACGCAGTATTTT
clone_size: .
d_call: TRBD2
j_call: TRBJ2-3
v_call: TRBV10-1

cdr3_aa: CASSYEGLAGPYEQYF
cdr3_nt: TGTGCCAGCAGTTACGAGGGACTAGCGGGGCCTTACGAGCAGTACTTC
clone_size: .
d_call: TRBD2
j_call: TRBJ2-7
v_call: TRBV6-5

cdr3_aa: CSVEGRLNTEAFF
cdr3_nt: TGCAGCGTCGAGGGACGGTTGAACACTGAAGCTTTCTTT
clone_size: few
d_call: .
j_call: TRBJ1-1
v_call: TRBV29-1

cdr3_aa: CASSANLETQYF
cdr3_nt: TGTGCCAGCAGTGCGAACCTAGAGACCCAGTACTTC
clone_size: .
d_call: .
j_call: TRBJ2-5
v_call: TRBV28

cdr3_aa: CASSLTSGWDTEAFF
cdr3_nt: TGTGCCAGCAGCTTGACCTCAGGGTGGGATACTGAAGCTTTCTTT
clone_size: .
d_call: .
j_call: TRBJ1-1
v_call: TRBV11-1

cdr3_aa: CASSAPTGQSSGANVLTF
cdr3_nt: TGTGCCAGCTCAGCGCCGACAGGCCAGAGCTCTGGGGCCAACGTCCTGACTTTC
clone_size: .
d_call: .
j_call: TRBJ2-6
v_call: TRBV18

cdr3_aa: CASNQRTETQYF
cdr3_nt: TGTGCCAGCAATCAGCGAACAGAGACCCAGTACTTC
clone_size: .
d_call: .
j_call: TRBJ2-5
v_call: TRBV2

cdr3_aa: CASSEGQGNEKLFF
cdr3_nt: TGCGCCAGCAGTGAGGGACAGGGGAATGAAAAACTGTTTTTT
clone_size: few
d_call: TRBD1
j_call: TRBJ1-4
v_call: TRBV10-2

cdr3_aa: CASSIGQLQETQYF
cdr3_nt: TGTGCCAGCAGCATAGGACAGCTCCAAGAGACCCAGTACTTC
clone_size: few
d_call: .
j_call: TRBJ2-5
v_call: TRBV5-5

cdr3_aa: CASSPKKETQYF
cdr3_nt: TGTGCCAGCTCACCGAAGAAGGAGACCCAGTACTTC
clone_size: .
d_call: .
j_call: TRBJ2-5
v_call: TRBV18

cdr3_aa: CASSDVAGGLYEQFF
cdr3_nt: TGTGCCAGCAGTGATGTAGCGGGGGGGCTCTATGAGCAGTTCTTC
clone_size: .
d_call: TRBD2
j_call: TRBJ2-1
v_call: TRBV6-4

cdr3_aa: CASSIVGDRSPLHF
cdr3_nt: TGTGCCAGTAGTATAGTGGGGGACCGATCACCCCTCCACTTT
clone_size: .
d_call: .
j_call: TRBJ1-6
v_call: TRBV19

cdr3_aa: CASSRTGATLNEKLFF
cdr3_nt: TGTGCCAGCAGCAGAACAGGGGCGACCCTAAATGAAAAACTGTTTTTT
clone_size: once
d_call: TRBD1
j_call: TRBJ1-4
v_call: TRBV7-2

cdr3_aa: CASSLVRLRGINEQFF
cdr3_nt: TGTGCCAGCAGCTTAGTCCGATTAAGGGGCATCAATGAGCAGTTCTTC
clone_size: .
d_call: .
j_call: TRBJ2-1
v_call: TRBV7-2